Below are 17 T cell receptor beta chains sequenced from a single sample in a study of T-cell memory formation after mild COVID-19. MiXCR, run by TCRdb on the 5' RACE reads, gives a single entry per CDR3 protein. Of around 90,000 distinct CDR3 sequences in the sample, more than 12% were seen once. Sequenced: PBMCs or a T cell subset sorted from them (not recorded which). Receptors originate from a young man who had mild COVID-19 (a few samples of this study predate the infection). Cell type and time point are not known.

This clonotype has more than one count but fewer than ten. The chain uses TRBV24-1 and TRBJ1-5; possible D gene TRBD1, 5 bases. CDR1 and CDR2 from the germline V gene are KGHDR and SFDVKD. The CDR3 totals 12 residues. Trimming removed 4 bases at V and 5 bases at J, with 5 bases between. CDR3 in DNA: TGTGCCACCAGTGAGGGGCATCAGCCCCAGCATTTT. This sequence encodes CATSEGHQPQHF.

The chain employs TRBV11-2 and TRBJ2-5; 7 bases are shared with TRBD1. CDR1 and CDR2 from the germline V gene are SGHAT and FQNNGV. With 5 bases clipped from V and 1 base from J, the junction kept 7 bases outside the gene matches. The CDR3 runs to 15 residues. The CDR3 loop is CASSGSTGRQETQYF. The CDR3 nucleotides read TGTGCCAGCAGCGGGTCGACAGGGCGCCAAGAGACCCAGTACTTC. Full variable domain (outside the CDR3, taken from reference TRBV11-2 and TRBJ2-5): EAGVAQSPRYKIIEKRQSVAFWCNPISGHATLYWYQQILGQGPKLLIQFQNNGVVDDSQLPKDRFSAERLKGVDSTLKIQPAKLEDSAVYLCASSGSTGRQETQYFGPGTRLLVL.

This clonotype has a handful of counts. The chain recombines TRBV7-9 with TRBJ2-5; no reliable D call. The CDR3 length is 15 residues. V was shortened by 5 bases and J by 5 bases, with 18 bases between the two germline ends. Germline loops: CDR1 SEHNR, CDR2 FQNEAQ (reference sequence). CDR3 DNA: TGTGCCAGCAGCCACCCAGTAAGAGAGGTTGAGACCCAGTACTTC. This encodes CASSHPVREVETQYF.

This clonotype occurred a few times. This chain uses TRBV19 with TRBJ1-1; weak D call: TRBD1 (5 bases). CDR3 size: 16 residues. Per germline, CDR1 LNHDA and CDR2 SQIVND (reference sequence). The V end was cut by 0 bases, the J end by 1 base, with 12 bases between. The CDR3 region is CASSIDPTGGNTEAFF. CDR3 in DNA: TGTGCCAGTAGTATAGACCCCACCGGGGGGAACACTGAAGCTTTCTTT. Full variable domain (outside the CDR3, taken from reference TRBV19 and TRBJ1-1): DGGITQSPKYLFRKEGQNVTLSCEQNLNHDAMYWYRQDPGQGLRLIYYSQIVNDFQKGDIAEGYSVSREKKESFPLTVTSAQKNPTAFYLCASSIDPTGGNTEAFFGQGTRLTVV.

The V call is TRBV4-2, the J call TRBJ2-5, with 9 bases lining up with TRBD1. Germline loops: CDR1 LGHNA, CDR2 YNFKEQ. The CDR3 is 16 residues long. V lost 1 base to trimming and J lost 2 bases; unmatched junction nucleotides: 5. This CDR3 reads CASSQVRQGDQETQYF. The CDR3 DNA sequence: TGTGCCAGCAGCCAAGTGAGACAGGGGGATCAAGAGACCCAGTACTTC.

This clonotype was detected many times. The chain carries TRBV5-1 and TRBJ2-7; unclear D gene. Germline lookup yields CDR1 SGHRS and CDR2 YFSETQ. The CDR3 extends over 14 amino acids. V was trimmed by 0 bases and J by 4 bases, leaving 11 bases between them. The CDR3 region has the DNA TGCGCCAGCAGCTTGGCCCCAGGAGTTTACGAGCAGTACGTC. This encodes CASSLAPGVYEQYV.

This chain connects TRBV4-1 to TRBJ2-7, with D hard to call. The CDR3 is 13 amino acids. V gave up 0 bases and J gave up 3 bases, with 6 bases separating them. CDR1 is MGHRA and CDR2 is YSYEKL in the germline V gene. The DNA of the CDR3 is TGCGCCAGCAGCCAAGATCTCGGCTACGAGCAGTACTTC. Translated, it gives CASSQDLGYEQYF.

The chain uses TRBV11-2 and TRBJ2-5; TRBD2 matches at 8 bases. V was clipped by 4 bases and J by 4 bases; unmatched bases: 8. The V gene's germline CDR1 is SGHAT and CDR2 FQNNGV. The CDR3 runs 15 residues. The DNA for the CDR3 is TGTGCCAGCAGCTCCGGACTAGCAGGACCAGAGACCCAGTACTTC. This gives the protein CASSSGLAGPETQYF. Drawing the rest from reference TRBV11-2 and TRBJ2-5, the complete variable domain is EAGVAQSPRYKIIEKRQSVAFWCNPISGHATLYWYQQILGQGPKLLIQFQNNGVVDDSQLPKDRFSAERLKGVDSTLKIQPAKLEDSAVYLCASSSGLAGPETQYFGPGTRLLVL.

This clonotype was found a few times. The chain uses TRBV4-3 and TRBJ2-1, with D unclear. Looked up from germline, CDR1 is LGHNA and CDR2 is YSLEER. The CDR3 contains 15 residues. Trimming took 0 bases from V and 2 from J, leaving 8 bases between them. CDR3 sequence (DNA): TGCGCCAGCAGCCAAGAAGGGTACACCTACAATGAGCAGTTCTTC. Residues: CASSQEGYTYNEQFF.

There are a few counts of this clonotype. V is TRBV11-2 and J is TRBJ1-6; no clear D gene. The V and J ends lost 1 base and 9 bases respectively, with 16 bases between them. This CDR3 region has 16 residues. The germline gives CDR1 SGHAT, CDR2 FQNNGV. CDR3 loop: CASSLVAPGPVSPLHF. The CDR3 nucleotides read TGTGCCAGCAGCTTAGTAGCACCCGGCCCGGTTTCACCCCTCCACTTT. Drawing the rest from reference TRBV11-2 and TRBJ1-6, the complete variable domain is EAGVAQSPRYKIIEKRQSVAFWCNPISGHATLYWYQQILGQGPKLLIQFQNNGVVDDSQLPKDRFSAERLKGVDSTLKIQPAKLEDSAVYLCASSLVAPGPVSPLHFGNGTRLTVT.

V gene TRBV2 combines with J gene TRBJ2-3, with no clear D. CDR3 size: 14 residues. Between the trimmed V and J ends, which lost 3 bases and 3 bases, there was a span of 10 bases. Germline assignment: CDR1 SNHLY and CDR2 FYNNEI. The CDR3 DNA follows: TGTGCCAGCAGTGAGCCCCCTCTTACAGATACGCAGTATTTT. It translates to CASSEPPLTDTQYF.

This clonotype was seen more than once but under ten times. The V call is TRBV3-1, the J call TRBJ1-2; D remains unclear. The germline V and J ends were trimmed by 0 bases and 3 bases, with 14 bases remaining between them. The CDR3 sequence is 16 residues long. Germline-derived CDR1 and CDR2 are LGHDT and YNNKEL (reference sequence). The CDR3 region has the DNA TGTGCCAGCAGCCAAGATTATGGCGGGCCGTACTATGGCTACACCTTC. Translated, it gives CASSQDYGGPYYGYTF.

The gene calls are TRBV7-6 and TRBJ2-1; the D gene is possibly TRBD2 (7 bases). This CDR3 region has 16 residues. The ends were cut back, 4 bases at V and 4 bases at J, with 17 bases in the middle. Looked up from germline, CDR1 is SGHVS and CDR2 is FNYEAQ. The CDR3 here is CASSWPRGGRYNEQFF. The CDR3 nucleotides are TGTGCCAGCAGCTGGCCAAGGGGGGGCAGATACAATGAGCAGTTCTTC.

This clonotype was seen only a few times. The chain joins TRBV4-1 to TRBJ2-3; TRBD1 agrees at 8 bases. CDR1 and CDR2 (germline): MGHRA, YSYEKL. CDR3 length equals 17 residues. V lost 1 base and J lost 4; bases outside the gene matches: 10. In DNA, the CDR3 is TGCGCCAGCAGCCAAGGGGGAGGACAGGGTGTCTCAGATACGCAGTATTTT. Translated: CASSQGGGQGVSDTQYF.

This chain connects TRBV4-2 to TRBJ2-1, with TRBD1 identical over 7 bases. The CDR3 spans 16 residues. The junction had 5 bases not matched to a gene; V was cut back by 2 bases and J by 1 base. The germline V gene encodes CDR1 LGHNA and CDR2 YNFKEQ. The CDR3 DNA is TGTGCCAGCAGCCAAAGCGACAGGGTATCCTACAATGAGCAGTTCTTC. This codes for CASSQSDRVSYNEQFF.

This chain connects TRBV7-9 to TRBJ1-2; 11 bases line up with TRBD1. Trimming took 5 bases from V and 8 from J; bases not matched to a gene: 7. CDR3 length equals 14 residues. Germline CDR1 is SEHNR and CDR2 is FQNEAQ (reference sequence). In DNA form, the CDR3 reads TGTGCCAGCAGCCCTGGACAGGGGGCGGGAGGCTACACCTTC. Translating gives CASSPGQGAGGYTF. Using reference TRBV7-9 and TRBJ1-2 for the parts outside the CDR3, the full variable domain is DTGVSQNPRHKITKRGQNVTFRCDPISEHNRLYWYRQTLGQGPEFLTYFQNEAQLEKSRLLSDRFSAERPKGSFSTLEIQRTEQGDSAMYLCASSPGQGAGGYTFGSGTRLTVV.

In its sample, this clonotype was seen a few times. This sequence joins TRBV3-1 and TRBJ2-7; D ambiguous. This CDR3 contains 13 residues. The ends were cut back, 0 bases at V and 2 bases at J, with 5 bases in the middle. Germline CDR1 reads LGHDT; CDR2 reads YNNKEL (reference sequence). Here the CDR3 reads CASSQDSTYEQYF. The CDR3 DNA is TGTGCCAGCAGCCAAGACAGTACCTACGAGCAGTACTTC.